This section outlines one T cell receptor beta chain sequence together with its context. Germline V gene sequence: CDR1 MNHNS, CDR2 SASEGT. V shed 2 bases, J shed 4 bases, and the junction held 9 bases outside the gene matches. CDR3 size: 17 residues. Each donor was nominally healthy when sampled (though unrecorded immune exposures were likely). The PCR ran on 60 Vbeta and 13 Jbeta primers. Data came from immunoSEQ multiplex PCR; TCRdb stores just in-frame clones and leaves some out. The sample yields roughly 150,000 clones, less than 9.5% seen once. The data were taken from a study of cytomegalovirus exposure and HLA in healthy donors. Study-level information: Researchers found that less than 90% of almost 400 genotyped donors fell within the Caucasian-associated ancestry cluster.

The origin of this receptor is a male donor in good health and CMV-seronegative. The sequenced material came from PBMCs. The V gene is TRBV6-1, the J gene TRBJ2-3; 10 bases fit TRBD2. CDR3 nucleotide sequence: TGTGCCAGCAGTGAACTTGTAGCGGGGGGAATCTCAGATACGCAGTATTTT. Its protein is CASSELVAGGISDTQYF.